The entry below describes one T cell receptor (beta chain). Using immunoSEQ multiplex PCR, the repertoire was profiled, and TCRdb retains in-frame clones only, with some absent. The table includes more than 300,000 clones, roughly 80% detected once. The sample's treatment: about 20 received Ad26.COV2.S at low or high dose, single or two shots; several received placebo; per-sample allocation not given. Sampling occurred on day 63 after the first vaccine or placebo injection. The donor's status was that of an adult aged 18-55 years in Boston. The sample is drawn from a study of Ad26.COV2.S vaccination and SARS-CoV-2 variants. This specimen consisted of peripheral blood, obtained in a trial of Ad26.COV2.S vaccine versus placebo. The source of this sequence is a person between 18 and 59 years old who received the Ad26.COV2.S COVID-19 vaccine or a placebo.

CDR3 in amino acids: CASSIKTGKNEKLFF. CDR3 DNA: TGTGCCAGCAGTATCAAGACAGGGAAGAATGAAAAACTGTTTTTT. The chain carries TRBV28 and TRBJ1-4; TRBD1 matches at 7 bases. Germline V gene data show CDR1 as MDHEN and CDR2 as SYDVKM. The V segment lost 5 bases and the J segment 5 bases; nucleotides outside the gene matches: 8. This CDR3 is built from 15 residues.